This section outlines one TCR beta chain sequence together with its context. The antigen remains unidentified. The data derive from a study of T cell repertoires in ileal Crohn's disease. Regarding the study as a whole: Mucosal expansions were suggested to be mainly CD8 T cells.

The protocol was immunoSEQ multiplex PCR, while the TCRdb copy is restricted to in-frame clones and leaves out a portion. Here the sample spans approximately 3,000 clones, 78% being singletons. Before sorting, lamina propria lymphocytes were separated from surgical specimens by density gradient. Germline CDR1 KGHSH, CDR2 LQKENI. J lost 5 bases, V lost 6 bases, and 11 bases had no gene match. The CDR3 length is 15 residues. The TCR originated in an adult with Crohn's disease. The source material was CD4+ T cells sorted from the ileum. V usage is TRBV18 and J usage is TRBJ2-7, with TRBD1 matching 9 bases. The CDR3 protein is CASSQFHGTGNEQYF. The DNA for the CDR3 is TGTGCCAGCTCCCAATTTCACGGGACAGGGAACGAGCAGTACTTC.